The 26 T cell receptor beta chains below come from one sample, sequenced in a study of OX40 agonist ivuxolimab in advanced cancers. Profiling relied on immunoSEQ multiplex PCR, and the TCRdb table lists in-frame clones only, not all of them. The sample includes just over 70,000 clones, 84% of them seen just once. The sample was CD4+ or CD8+ T cells sorted from blood, taken in a trial of the OX40 agonist ivuxolimab. Receptors were obtained from an adult with an advanced solid tumor such as melanoma, head and neck, liver or kidney cancer.

This chain's CDR3 is CASSPGGQGAYEQYF. CDR3 coding DNA: TGTGCCAGCTCACCGGGGGGACAGGGAGCCTACGAGCAGTACTTC. V gene TRBV18 combines with J gene TRBJ2-7; 9 positions agree with TRBD1. V gave up 3 bases and J gave up 2 bases; unmatched junction bases: 5. The germline gives CDR1 KGHSH, CDR2 LQKENI. This CDR3 comprises 15 residues.

The chain carries TRBV6-4 and TRBJ2-7; no clear D gene. CDR3 length: 12 amino acids. Germline V gives CDR1 MRHNA, CDR2 SNTAGT. V lost 8 bases and J lost 4, with 12 bases in between. CDR3 sequence reads: CASRITSYEQYF. CDR3 coding DNA: TGTGCCAGCCGAATCACATCTTACGAGCAGTACTTC.

This chain joins TRBV5-4 and TRBJ1-1; D ambiguous. Germline V gene sequence: CDR1 SGHNT, CDR2 YYREEE (reference sequence). This CDR3 contains 15 residues. Trimming removed 5 bases at V and 1 base at J, with 15 bases between. CDR3 bases: TGTGCCAGCAGTTTGAGGAGGCGTGGGAACACTGAAGCTTTCTTT. Translating it yields CASSLRRRGNTEAFF.

This clone appeared once. The chain joins TRBV27 to TRBJ1-2; 8 bases are shared with TRBD1. Per the germline V gene, CDR1 is MNHEY and CDR2 is SMNVEV (reference sequence). Trimming cost V 5 bases and J 3 bases; bases outside gene matches: 8. The CDR3 extends over 15 amino acids. The CDR3: CASSLTGQGYYGYTF. The DNA of the CDR3 is TGTGCCAGCAGTCTAACCGGACAGGGTTACTATGGCTACACCTTC.

This clone has a single count. The V call is TRBV9, the J call TRBJ1-2, with 10 positions matching TRBD1. Germline V gives CDR1 SGDLS, CDR2 YYNGEE. The CDR3 consists of 13 residues. Losses at the gene ends were 7 bases for V and 5 bases for J; bases not matched to a gene: 5. The CDR3 DNA sequence: TGTGCCAGCGCCCGGGACAGGGGTTATGGCTACACCTTC. It translates to CASARDRGYGYTF.

CDR3: CASSERVSEQYF. As DNA, the CDR3 is TGTGCCAGCAGTGAACGGGTAAGCGAGCAGTACTTC. The J gene is TRBJ2-7, the V gene TRBV6-1, with D hard to call. The germline gives CDR1 MNHNS, CDR2 SASEGT. The CDR3 has 12 residues. V was cut by 2 bases and J by 6 bases, with 8 bases left in between.

The rearrangement uses TRBV5-4 and TRBJ1-1, with 7 bases aligning to TRBD1. This CDR3 contains 16 residues. Germline lookup yields CDR1 SGHNT and CDR2 YYREEE (reference sequence). The trim removed 4 bases at V and 7 bases at J, leaving 16 bases unmatched. The CDR3 bases are TGTGCCAGCAGCCCAGGGGGGAAAGGGGCCAGCGGTGAAGCTTTCTTT. Translating it yields CASSPGGKGASGEAFF.

V usage is TRBV5-6 and J usage is TRBJ2-1; D is undetermined. V gave up 0 bases and J gave up 3 bases, with 16 bases separating them. CDR1 and CDR2 from the germline V gene are SGHDT and YYEEEE. The CDR3 loop spans 17 amino acids. CDR3 sequence: CASSLEVLAQGYNEQFF. CDR3 in DNA: TGTGCCAGCAGCTTGGAAGTCTTGGCTCAAGGCTACAATGAGCAGTTCTTC.

This chain uses TRBV7-9 with TRBJ2-3; possible D gene TRBD2, 5 bases. This CDR3 contains 12 residues. Germline CDR1 and CDR2: SEHNR and FQNEAQ (reference sequence). The V and J ends lost 1 base and 9 bases respectively, with 8 bases between them. The CDR3 loop reads CASSLVGETQYF. DNA of the CDR3: TGTGCCAGCAGCTTAGTGGGAGAGACGCAGTATTTT.

Here the CDR3 reads CASSSRRTDTQYF. The CDR3 DNA reads as TGCGCCAGCAGCTCCAGAAGGACAGATACGCAGTATTTT. This chain joins TRBV5-1 and TRBJ2-3; no firm D call. The germline CDR1 and CDR2 sequences are SGHRS and YFSETQ. Trimming left V 3 bases short and J 3 bases short, with 8 bases between. CDR3 size: 13 residues.

CDR3 residues: CASSPGLGYEQYF. As DNA, the CDR3 is TGTGCCAGCAGCCCCGGACTTGGGTACGAGCAGTACTTC. This chain connects TRBV7-9 to TRBJ2-7; perhaps TRBD2 as D (5 bases). The germline CDR1 and CDR2 sequences are SEHNR and FQNEAQ (reference sequence). The V and J ends lost 5 bases and 4 bases respectively, with 12 bases between them. The CDR3 covers 13 residues. The full variable domain, rest sourced from reference TRBV7-9 and TRBJ2-7, is DTGVSQNPRHKITKRGQNVTFRCDPISEHNRLYWYRQTLGQGPEFLTYFQNEAQLEKSRLLSDRFSAERPKGSFSTLEIQRTEQGDSAMYLCASSPGLGYEQYFGPGTRLTVT.

The chain recombines TRBV27 with TRBJ1-1; no firm D call. From germline, CDR1 is MNHEY and CDR2 SMNVEV (reference sequence). The V and J ends lost 4 bases and 5 bases respectively, with 20 bases between them. The CDR3 is made up of 16 amino acids. CDR3 DNA: TGTGCCAGCAGTTCATCCGACGGAGGGTGGGTTACTGAAGCTTTCTTT. It translates to CASSSSDGGWVTEAFF.

The rearrangement joins TRBV11-2 to TRBJ2-7, with a weak D call TRBD2 (6 bases). Germline V gene data show CDR1 as SGHAT and CDR2 as FQNNGV. The CDR3 totals 15 residues. Trimming stripped 1 base from V and 4 bases from J, with 14 bases between. CDR3 DNA: TGTGCCAGCAGCTTAGTGGACTACCCTATTTACGAGCAGTACTTC. It translates to CASSLVDYPIYEQYF. Combining the CDR3 with reference TRBV11-2 and TRBJ2-7 gives the whole variable domain EAGVAQSPRYKIIEKRQSVAFWCNPISGHATLYWYQQILGQGPKLLIQFQNNGVVDDSQLPKDRFSAERLKGVDSTLKIQPAKLEDSAVYLCASSLVDYPIYEQYFGPGTRLTVT.

This chain links TRBV27 with TRBJ2-2; 7 bases align to TRBD1. CDR1 and CDR2 from the germline V gene are MNHEY and SMNVEV (reference sequence). V was clipped by 6 bases and J by 1 base; unmatched bases: 5. The CDR3 covers 15 residues. CDR3 in amino acids: CASRSGQVNTGELFF. The CDR3 region has the DNA TGTGCCAGCAGATCAGGACAGGTGAACACCGGGGAGCTGTTTTTT.

This clone came up a few times. The chain links TRBV4-2 to TRBJ1-1; TRBD1 might be the D (5 bases). The CDR3 extends over 16 amino acids. Trimming removed 0 bases from V and 1 base from J, with 12 bases in between. Germline loops: CDR1 LGHNA, CDR2 YNFKEQ. CDR3 protein: CASSQDRGLQNTEAFF. As DNA, the CDR3 is TGTGCCAGCAGCCAAGATCGGGGGTTACAGAACACTGAAGCTTTCTTT.

This sequence joins TRBV29-1 and TRBJ1-5; 10 positions match TRBD1. J lost 6 bases, V lost 2 bases, and 7 bases had no gene match. Germline V lookup: CDR1 SQVTM, CDR2 ANQGSEA. The CDR3 is made up of 15 amino acids. This chain's CDR3 is CSVETTGGAGQPQHF. Here the CDR3 DNA reads TGCAGCGTTGAAACGACAGGGGGCGCCGGTCAGCCCCAGCATTTT.

This clone has only a few counts. J is TRBJ2-2 and V is TRBV29-1, with 13 bases aligning to TRBD2. Germline V gene lookup returns CDR1 SQVTM and CDR2 ANQGSEA. V trimming: 8 bases; J trimming: 3 bases; junction bases outside the gene matches: 6. The CDR3 sequence is 15 residues long. CDR3 in DNA: TGCAGCCTGGGACTAGCGGGAAATGACACCGGGGAGCTGTTTTTT. It translates to CSLGLAGNDTGELFF.

This chain joins TRBV27 and TRBJ2-1; D is ambiguous. Trimming left V 7 bases short and J 10 bases short, with 23 bases between. This CDR3 has 15 residues. Germline V gene lookup returns CDR1 MNHEY and CDR2 SMNVEV (reference sequence). The CDR3 DNA follows: TGTGCCAGCACCCCCGACCGGGTCTCTCCCGGAGAGCAGTTCTTC. Protein sequence: CASTPDRVSPGEQFF.

This clone was counted between two and nine times. The chain recombines TRBV15 with TRBJ1-5; D gene unclear. Germline V gene sequence: CDR1 LNHNV, CDR2 YYDKDF (reference sequence). The V and J ends lost 0 bases and 4 bases respectively, with 1 base between them. The CDR3 has 12 residues. This chain's CDR3 is CATSRDNQPQHF. The CDR3 DNA sequence: TGTGCCACCAGCAGAGATAATCAGCCCCAGCATTTT.

J is TRBJ1-4 and V is TRBV28; a possible D gene is TRBD1 (5 bases). V lost 2 bases and J 0 bases, leaving 16 bases between the germline ends. The CDR3 runs 18 residues. CDR1 is MDHEN and CDR2 is SYDVKM in the germline V gene. CDR3 sequence (DNA): TGTGCCAGCAGTTTAATATCAGGGTTCGAATCAACTAATGAAAAACTGTTTTTT. Encoded protein: CASSLISGFESTNEKLFF. Filled out from reference TRBV28 and TRBJ1-4, the complete variable domain reads DVKVTQSSRYLVKRTGEKVFLECVQDMDHENMFWYRQDPGLGLRLIYFSYDVKMKEKGDIPEGYSVSREKKERFSLILESASTNQTSMYLCASSLISGFESTNEKLFFGSGTQLSVL.

The DNA for the CDR3 is TGTGCCAGCAGTCGAGGAGGGCCCCCCTACGAGCAGTACTTC. Translation gives CASSRGGPPYEQYF. The V call is TRBV27, the J call TRBJ2-7; D perhaps matches TRBD2 (6 bases). There are 14 residues in the CDR3. Trimming removed 5 bases at V and 2 bases at J, with 13 bases between. Germline V CDR1 and CDR2: MNHEY, SMNVEV (reference sequence).

This clone was seen a single time. This chain connects TRBV27 to TRBJ2-3; a possible D gene is TRBD1 (5 bases). The V gene lost 6 bases and the J gene lost 0 bases, with 16 bases spanning the gap. In germline, CDR1 is MNHEY, CDR2 SMNVEV (reference sequence). The CDR3 is 16 amino acids. The CDR3 sequence is CASRGAETTSTDTQYF. The CDR3 DNA sequence: TGTGCCAGCAGAGGGGCGGAGACCACTAGCACAGATACGCAGTATTTT.

The rearrangement uses TRBV19 and TRBJ2-2; no clear D. Trimming removed 5 bases at V and 2 bases at J, with 6 bases between. CDR3 size: 13 residues. Looked up from germline, CDR1 is LNHDA and CDR2 is SQIVND (reference sequence). The CDR3 nucleotides are TGTGCCAGTAGTCGGGCTAACACCGGGGAGCTGTTTTTT. It encodes CASSRANTGELFF.

The genes are TRBV6-5 and TRBJ1-2, with D perhaps matching TRBD1 (6 bases). The ends were cut back, 2 bases at V and 7 bases at J, with 20 bases in the middle. Germline CDR1 is MNHEY and CDR2 is SVGAGI. The CDR3 length is 16 residues. In DNA, the CDR3 is TGTGCCAGCAGTTACACCAACAGGGAACAATCCCCTGGCTACACCTTC. Translating gives CASSYTNREQSPGYTF.

This clone was recorded only once. The rearrangement uses TRBV11-1 and TRBJ2-5; D might be TRBD1 (6 bases). The ends were cut back, 4 bases at V and 2 bases at J, with 14 bases in the middle. The germline V gene has CDR1 SGHAT and CDR2 FQDESV (reference sequence). The length of the CDR3 is 15 residues. CDR3 nucleotides: TGTGCCAGCAGCTCCCGGGTGCAGGGGCAAGAGACCCAGTACTTC. This translates into CASSSRVQGQETQYF.

The chain is built from TRBV10-2 and TRBJ2-3, with TRBD2 matching over 10 bases. The V segment lost 6 bases and the J segment 4 bases; nucleotides outside the gene matches: 10. The germline CDR1 and CDR2 sequences are WSHSY and SAAADI. This CDR3 is 16 amino acids long. CDR3 sequence: CASRPSSGGEADTQYF. CDR3 sequence (DNA): TGCGCCAGCAGGCCCTCTAGCGGGGGAGAGGCAGATACGCAGTATTTT.